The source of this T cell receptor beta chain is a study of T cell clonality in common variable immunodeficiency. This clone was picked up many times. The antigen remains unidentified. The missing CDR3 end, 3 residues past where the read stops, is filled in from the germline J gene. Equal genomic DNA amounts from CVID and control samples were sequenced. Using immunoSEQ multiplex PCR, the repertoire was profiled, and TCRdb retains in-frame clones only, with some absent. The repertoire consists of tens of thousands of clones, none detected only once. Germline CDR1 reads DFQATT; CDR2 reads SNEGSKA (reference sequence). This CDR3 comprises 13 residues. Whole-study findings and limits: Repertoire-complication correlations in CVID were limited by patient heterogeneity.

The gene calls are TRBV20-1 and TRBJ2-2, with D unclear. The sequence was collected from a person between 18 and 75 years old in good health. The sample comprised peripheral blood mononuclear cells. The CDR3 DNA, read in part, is TGCAGTGCTAGAGGGCGGTATAATTCACCG. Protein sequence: CSARGRYNSP. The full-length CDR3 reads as CSARGRYNSPLFF.